These T cell receptor beta chains were read from a single sample in a study of T cell responses to AZD1222 COVID-19 vaccine. TCRdb keeps only in-frame clones here, not all; method: immunoSEQ multiplex PCR. Of around 150,000 clones listed, roughly 90% were seen once; the top ten hold more than 3%. Material: peripheral blood, obtained 28 days after the second AZD1222 dose. The receptors stem from an adult who received the AZD1222 COVID-19 vaccine. CDR3s include the opening cysteine and the closing phenylalanine or tryptophan. The D gene is left open where the match is weak. Size tells how often a clone was seen (once, few, many) or the class of an expanded clone, and some rows leave it out.

clone_size: few; d_call: -; cdr3_length: 13; j_call: TRBJ1-2; v_call: TRBV27; cdr3_nt: TGTGCCAGCAGTTTTCAAACCGGGACCAGCTACACCTTC; cdr3_aa: CASSFQTGTSYTF
clone_size: medium-sized; d_call: -; cdr3_length: 15; j_call: TRBJ2-7; v_call: TRBV4-1; cdr3_nt: TGCGCCAGCAGCCAAGTAGATACAGGGCCCTACGAGCAGTACTTC; cdr3_aa: CASSQVDTGPYEQYF
clone_size: few; d_call: TRBD1; cdr3_length: 12; j_call: TRBJ1-1; v_call: TRBV3-1/TRBV3-2; cdr3_nt: TGTGCCAGCAGTTCCGACAGGGGTGAAGCTTTCTTT; cdr3_aa: CASSSDRGEAFF
clone_size: -; d_call: -; cdr3_length: 10; j_call: TRBJ2-1; v_call: TRBV7-9; cdr3_nt: TGTGCCAGCAGGGGGGATGAGCAGTTCTTC; cdr3_aa: CASRGDEQFF
clone_size: -; d_call: -; cdr3_length: 14; j_call: TRBJ1-1; v_call: TRBV5-4; cdr3_nt: TGTGCCAGCACCCCGACGAGGATGAACACTGAAGCTTTCTTT; cdr3_aa: CASTPTRMNTEAFF
clone_size: -; d_call: -; cdr3_length: 13; j_call: TRBJ2-7; v_call: TRBV19; cdr3_nt: TGTGCCAGTAGTCCAGGCGGGTCCAACGAGCAGTACTTC; cdr3_aa: CASSPGGSNEQYF
clone_size: -; d_call: -; cdr3_length: 12; j_call: TRBJ2-1; v_call: TRBV12-3/TRBV12-4; cdr3_nt: TGTGCCAGCCGAAGCGCAACCAATGAGCAGTTCTTC; cdr3_aa: CASRSATNEQFF
clone_size: -; d_call: TRBD1; cdr3_length: 14; j_call: TRBJ2-7; v_call: TRBV7-2; cdr3_nt: TGTGCCAGCAGCTTAGTACAGGGGGCCGTCGAGCAGTACTTC; cdr3_aa: CASSLVQGAVEQYF
clone_size: -; d_call: TRBD1; cdr3_length: 12; j_call: TRBJ1-2; v_call: TRBV6-5; cdr3_nt: TGTGCCAGCAGTTCGCCCGGACAGGCCCACACCTTC; cdr3_aa: CASSSPGQAHTF
clone_size: -; d_call: -; cdr3_length: 15; j_call: TRBJ2-1; v_call: TRBV6-5; cdr3_nt: TGTGCCAGCAGTTACTCGGCTGTATCTTACAATGAGCAGTTCTTC; cdr3_aa: CASSYSAVSYNEQFF
clone_size: -; d_call: TRBD2; cdr3_length: 17; j_call: TRBJ2-5; v_call: TRBV2; cdr3_nt: TGTGCCAGCAGTGATTTAAGACTAGCGGGACACCAAGAGACCCAGTACTTC; cdr3_aa: CASSDLRLAGHQETQYF
clone_size: -; d_call: -; cdr3_length: 15; j_call: TRBJ1-2; v_call: TRBV7-9; cdr3_nt: TGTGCCAGCAGCCCCCTGAGGTCAGGAATCTATGGCTACACCTTC; cdr3_aa: CASSPLRSGIYGYTF
clone_size: -; d_call: -; cdr3_length: 13; j_call: TRBJ1-6; v_call: TRBV12-3/TRBV12-4; cdr3_nt: TGTGCCAGCAGTATCGGACGGTATTCACCCCTCCACTTT; cdr3_aa: CASSIGRYSPLHF
clone_size: -; d_call: -; cdr3_length: 13; j_call: TRBJ2-1; v_call: TRBV11-2; cdr3_nt: TGTGCCAGCAGCCCGTTAAAATACAATGAGCAGTTCTTC; cdr3_aa: CASSPLKYNEQFF
clone_size: -; d_call: -; cdr3_length: 17; j_call: TRBJ1-1; v_call: TRBV7-6; cdr3_nt: TGTGCCAGCAGCTTAGGAGCAGGGCCAACCCCGAACACTGAAGCTTTCTTT; cdr3_aa: CASSLGAGPTPNTEAFF
clone_size: -; d_call: -; cdr3_length: 12; j_call: TRBJ2-2; v_call: TRBV6-5; cdr3_nt: TGTGCCAGCAGTTACAGGGGCGGGGAGCTGTTTTTT; cdr3_aa: CASSYRGGELFF
clone_size: -; d_call: TRBD2; cdr3_length: 18; j_call: TRBJ2-3; v_call: TRBV11-3; cdr3_nt: TGTGCCAGCAGCCTAGACGGACTAGCGGGATGGGGCACAGATACGCAGTATTTT; cdr3_aa: CASSLDGLAGWGTDTQYF
clone_size: -; d_call: TRBD1; cdr3_length: 14; j_call: TRBJ1-4; v_call: TRBV2; cdr3_nt: TGTGCCAGCGATGAGGGACAGCAGAATGAAAAACTGTTTTTT; cdr3_aa: CASDEGQQNEKLFF
clone_size: -; d_call: TRBD1; cdr3_length: 18; j_call: TRBJ1-3; v_call: TRBV5-4; cdr3_nt: TGTGCCAGCAGCTTGGGGCGTACGGGACAGGGTTCTGGAAACACCATATATTTT; cdr3_aa: CASSLGRTGQGSGNTIYF
clone_size: -; d_call: -; cdr3_length: 12; j_call: TRBJ2-3; v_call: TRBV11-1; cdr3_nt: TGTGCCAGCAGTCTTCAGCGGGATACGCAGTATTTT; cdr3_aa: CASSLQRDTQYF
clone_size: -; d_call: TRBD2; cdr3_length: 14; j_call: TRBJ2-7; v_call: TRBV11-3; cdr3_nt: TGTGCCAGCAGCTTAGCGGGAGGTCCCTACGAGCAGTACTTC; cdr3_aa: CASSLAGGPYEQYF
clone_size: -; d_call: -; cdr3_length: 13; j_call: TRBJ2-3; v_call: TRBV5-1; cdr3_nt: TGCGCCAGCGCCCCCCCCAGCACAGATACGCAGTATTTT; cdr3_aa: CASAPPSTDTQYF